The 25 T cell receptor beta chains presented below share a single source sample, sequenced in a study of blood T cell repertoires in COVID-19. Method: immunoSEQ multiplex PCR; TCRdb's copy keeps in-frame clones and lacks some. In the table there are some 90,000 clones, approximately 86% of which are singletons. The sequencing sample was made of peripheral blood. The source is a man between 65 and 85 years old with active or convalescent COVID-19.

CDR3 residues: CASSNPGGYTF. As DNA, the CDR3 is TGTGCCAGCAGCAACCCAGGGGGCTACACCTTC. This chain links TRBV3-1 (or the pseudogene TRBV3-2) with TRBJ1-2; a possible D gene is TRBD1 (5 bases). CDR1 LGHDT and CDR2 YNNKEL come from the germline V gene (reference sequence). The CDR3 length is 11 residues. Trimming stripped 5 bases from V and 8 bases from J, with 9 bases between.

The rearrangement links TRBV7-6 to TRBJ2-3; D uncertain. The germline CDR1 and CDR2 sequences are SGHVS and FNYEAQ. The CDR3 runs 11 residues. Trimming pared 5 bases from V and 3 bases from J, leaving 3 bases between. CDR3 sequence reads: CASSPTDTQYF. For the CDR3, the DNA is TGTGCCAGCAGCCCAACAGATACGCAGTATTTT.

J is TRBJ2-1 and V is TRBV7-8; D may be TRBD1 (6 bases). The V end was cut by 1 base, the J end by 7 bases, with 14 bases between. The germline CDR1 and CDR2 sequences are SGHVS and FQNEAQ. CDR3 size: 15 residues. CDR3 amino acids: CASSLVNRVGNEQFF. CDR3 coding DNA: TGTGCCAGCAGCTTAGTTAACAGGGTCGGGAATGAGCAGTTCTTC.

This clone was seen only a few times. V is TRBV2 and J is TRBJ2-2; maybe TRBD2 (6 bases). Germline CDR1 SNHLY, CDR2 FYNNEI. The CDR3 contains 14 residues. Deletions cut 6 bases from V and 7 bases from J, with 15 bases between. Here the CDR3 reads CASSTTRAIGELFF. Written as DNA, the CDR3 is TGTGCCAGCAGCACGACTAGAGCGATCGGGGAGCTGTTTTTT.

The rearrangement links TRBV5-1 to TRBJ2-3; D is perhaps TRBD2 (6 bases). This CDR3 region has 16 residues. From germline, CDR1 is SGHRS and CDR2 YFSETQ. V was trimmed by 4 bases and J by 1 base, leaving 16 bases between them. The CDR3 sequence: CASSRQEGLGTDTQYF. The CDR3 DNA reads as TGCGCCAGCAGCCGGCAGGAGGGCCTCGGCACAGATACGCAGTATTTT.

The chain has TRBV27 and TRBJ1-2, with 7 bases fitting TRBD1. J lost 2 bases, V lost 7 bases, and 4 bases had no gene match. Germline CDR1 is MNHEY and CDR2 is SMNVEV (reference sequence). There are 13 residues in the CDR3. The CDR3 region is CASTSRGNYGYTF. The CDR3 region has the DNA TGTGCCAGCACCAGCAGGGGGAACTATGGCTACACCTTC.

This sequence joins TRBV7-9 and TRBJ1-4, with 9 bases that match TRBD1. Trimming at V came to 5 bases and at J to 3 bases, leaving 13 bases not matched to a gene. This CDR3 has 18 amino acids. Germline-derived CDR1 and CDR2 are SEHNR and FQNEAQ (reference sequence). The CDR3 bases are TGTGCCAGCAGCCCGGGACAGGGTGGAACGGGGGCTAATGAAAAACTGTTTTTT. It yields the protein CASSPGQGGTGANEKLFF.

There are many counts of this clone. The V and J genes are TRBV20-1 and TRBJ1-2; D call uncertain. Trimming pared 3 bases from V and 3 bases from J, leaving 8 bases between. Germline-derived CDR1 and CDR2 are DFQATT and SNEGSKA (reference sequence). The CDR3 length is 12 residues. The CDR3 loop is CSASLSDYGYTF. The CDR3 DNA reads TGCAGTGCTAGTCTCAGCGACTATGGCTACACCTTC.

This chain joins TRBV10-2 and TRBJ2-1; 9 nucleotides align to TRBD2. Germline CDR1 reads WSHSY; CDR2 reads SAAADI. The CDR3 has 15 amino acids. The J segment lost 9 bases and the V segment lost 3 bases, leaving 9 bases of the junction unmatched. The CDR3 loop is CASSERAGGRREQFF. The CDR3 DNA follows: TGCGCCAGCAGTGAACGGGCGGGGGGGCGCCGTGAGCAGTTCTTC.

This chain uses TRBV29-1 with TRBJ2-3; tentatively, D is TRBD2 (6 bases). The V and J ends lost 7 bases and 0 bases respectively, with 14 bases between them. Germline V gene sequence: CDR1 SQVTM, CDR2 ANQGSEA. The CDR3 is 14 amino acids. The DNA for the CDR3 is TGCAGCGCCCCGGAGGGGTCCAGCACAGATACGCAGTATTTT. Protein sequence: CSAPEGSSTDTQYF.

V gene TRBV7-3 combines with J gene TRBJ1-1, with D perhaps TRBD1 (6 bases). Looked up from germline, CDR1 is SGHTA and CDR2 is FQGTGA. V lost 1 base, J lost 0 bases, and 9 bases lay in between. The CDR3 sequence is 15 residues long. CDR3 in amino acids: CASSLNREMNTEAFF. CDR3 sequence (DNA): TGTGCCAGCAGCTTAAACAGGGAGATGAACACTGAAGCTTTCTTT.

The chain joins TRBV5-5 to TRBJ2-7, with 12 bases fitting TRBD1. With V trimmed by 4 bases and J by 3 bases, 5 bases remained unmatched. Germline CDR1 is SGHKS and CDR2 is YYEKEE (reference sequence). The CDR3 sequence is 15 residues long. This chain's CDR3 is CASSLGQGAFYEQYF. As DNA, the CDR3 is TGTGCCAGCAGCCTGGGACAGGGGGCCTTCTACGAGCAGTACTTC.

This sequence joins TRBV30 and TRBJ2-3; D may be TRBD2 (5 bases). The germline CDR1 and CDR2 sequences are GTSNPN and SVGIG (reference sequence). The CDR3 length is 12 residues. V was pared by 4 bases and J by 6 bases, with 11 bases between. The CDR3 reads CAWKLSGDTQYF. DNA of the CDR3: TGTGCCTGGAAGTTGTCGGGGGATACGCAGTATTTT. The full variable domain, rest sourced from reference TRBV30 and TRBJ2-3, is SQTIHQWPATLVQPVGSPLSLECTVEGTSNPNLYWYRQAAGRGLQLLFYSVGIGQISSEVPQNLSASRPQDRQFILSSKKLLLSDSGFYLCAWKLSGDTQYFGPGTRLTVL.

This chain joins TRBV18 and TRBJ1-4, with TRBD1 matching over 10 bases. The CDR3 has 16 residues. Germline CDR1 reads KGHSH; CDR2 reads LQKENI. The J segment lost 10 bases and the V segment lost 3 bases, leaving 11 bases of the junction unmatched. CDR3 loop: CASSPTTGTGDGKLFF. DNA of the CDR3: TGTGCCAGCTCACCGACTACCGGGACAGGGGACGGAAAACTGTTTTTT.

The chain is built from TRBV7-9 and TRBJ2-1; D possibly corresponds to TRBD2 (6 bases). Germline lookup yields CDR1 SEHNR and CDR2 FQNEAQ (reference sequence). The germline V and J ends were trimmed by 5 bases and 2 bases, with 13 bases remaining between them. The CDR3 runs to 15 residues. The CDR3 sequence: CASSLTWGAYNEQFF. The CDR3 nucleotides read TGTGCCAGCAGCCTTACCTGGGGGGCCTACAATGAGCAGTTCTTC.

This chain links TRBV19 with TRBJ1-2; D gene unclear. The CDR3 covers 13 residues. The V and J ends lost 3 bases and 4 bases respectively, with 9 bases between them. Germline CDR1 and CDR2: LNHDA and SQIVND (reference sequence). In nucleotides, the CDR3 is TGTGCCAGTAGTATTCGGGAGGCCTATGGCTACACCTTC. It encodes CASSIREAYGYTF.

The chain employs TRBV7-6 and TRBJ2-1, with D hard to call. The CDR3 is made up of 17 amino acids. The germline CDR1 and CDR2 sequences are SGHVS and FNYEAQ. Trimming cost V 4 bases and J 0 bases, with 16 bases left between them. CDR3 loop: CASSSRLKRSSYNEQFF. In DNA, the CDR3 is TGTGCCAGCAGCTCGCGCCTGAAGAGAAGCTCCTACAATGAGCAGTTCTTC.

This chain links TRBV6-5 with TRBJ1-4, with 10 bases aligning to TRBD1. CDR1 MNHEY and CDR2 SVGAGI come from the germline V gene. The CDR3 is 14 amino acids. Trimming cost V 4 bases and J 5 bases; bases outside gene matches: 1. CDR3 sequence: CASSSGQGNEKLFF. In nucleotides, the CDR3 is TGTGCCAGCAGTTCGGGACAGGGGAATGAAAAACTGTTTTTT.

This chain uses TRBV11-2 with TRBJ1-2, with unresolved D. V was trimmed by 1 base and J by 2 bases, leaving 17 bases between them. The CDR3 sequence is 17 residues long. Per germline, CDR1 SGHAT and CDR2 FQNNGV. CDR3: CASSLVGRSGTNYGYTF. The CDR3 coding sequence is TGTGCCAGCAGCTTAGTCGGGAGGTCAGGAACGAACTATGGCTACACCTTC.

The rearrangement uses TRBV3-1 (or the pseudogene TRBV3-2) and TRBJ2-1; tentative D call: TRBD1 (6 bases). CDR1 and CDR2 from the germline V gene are LGHDT and YNNKEL (reference sequence). The CDR3 has 14 residues. Trimming took 3 bases from V and 7 from J, leaving 13 bases between them. In DNA form, the CDR3 reads TGTGCCAGCAGCCAGCCAGGGGTCTTTAATGAGCAGTTCTTC. Protein sequence: CASSQPGVFNEQFF.

This clone was picked up one time. The chain employs TRBV6-2 or TRBV6-3 and TRBJ2-2; D is perhaps TRBD2 (7 bases). Germline loops: CDR1 MNHEY, CDR2 SVGEGT. The V end lost 0 bases, the J end lost 2 bases, and 19 bases lay between the germline ends. The CDR3 has 19 residues. The CDR3 loop is CASSYSPWGGRVNTGELFF. The CDR3 DNA reads as TGTGCCAGCAGTTACTCTCCGTGGGGGGGCAGGGTAAACACCGGGGAGCTGTTTTTT.

V usage is TRBV6-6 and J usage is TRBJ1-6; 8 nucleotides agree with TRBD1. The CDR3 runs to 14 residues. V shed 6 bases, J shed 14 bases, and the junction held 12 bases outside the gene matches. Germline CDR1 MNHNY, CDR2 SVGAGI (reference sequence). In DNA, the CDR3 is TGTGCCAGCAGCTCCGGGACAGGCTTGACCTCCCTCCACTTT. This gives the protein CASSSGTGLTSLHF.

The rearrangement joins TRBV18 to TRBJ2-1; 7 bases map to TRBD2. The CDR3 runs to 11 residues. The junction had 3 bases not matched to a gene; V was cut back by 3 bases and J by 13 bases. Germline lookup yields CDR1 KGHSH and CDR2 LQKENI. CDR3 sequence: CASSPGEGQFF. In DNA, the CDR3 is TGTGCCAGCTCACCGGGGGAGGGTCAGTTCTTC. Variable domain in full (rest from reference TRBV18 and TRBJ2-1): NAGVMQNPRHLVRRRGQEARLRCSPMKGHSHVYWYRQLPEEGLKFMVYLQKENIIDESGMPKERFSAEFPKEGPSILRIQQVVRGDSAAYFCASSPGEGQFFGPGTRLTVL.

The chain uses TRBV12-3 or TRBV12-4 and TRBJ1-5, with 7 bases fitting TRBD1. V shed 6 bases, J shed 5 bases, and the junction held 4 bases outside the gene matches. There are 13 residues in the CDR3. The chain's CDR3 is CASSIQGYQPQHF. In DNA, the CDR3 is TGTGCCAGCAGCATACAGGGGTATCAGCCCCAGCATTTT.

V and J are TRBV5-4 and TRBJ2-1; 9 nucleotides agree with TRBD2. Germline V gene sequence: CDR1 SGHNT, CDR2 YYREEE (reference sequence). The CDR3 spans 17 residues. Trimming at V came to 0 bases and at J to 7 bases, leaving 11 bases not matched to a gene. The CDR3 region is CASSLASSGLAANEQFF. The CDR3 DNA reads TGTGCCAGCAGCTTGGCATCCTCGGGACTAGCCGCTAATGAGCAGTTCTTC.